This T cell receptor beta chain appears in the sequencing data of a study of T cell clones after liver transplantation. Study-wide context: Subjects received no induction therapy and standard immunosuppression until randomization at 12-24 months post-transplant. General observations from the study: The donor-reactive repertoire was only partly measurable in two subjects, lacking donor cells.

About this clone itself: Its antigen is currently unknown.

Assay used: immunoSEQ multiplex PCR; TCRdb lists only in-frame clones, some missing. The sample carries fewer than 85,000 clones, roughly 83% recorded once. The CDR3 runs 14 residues. Germline V gene lookup returns CDR1 LGHNT and CDR2 FRNRAP. V was trimmed by 4 bases and J by 0 bases, leaving 9 bases between them. This receptor was identified in a human patient who received a liver transplant. The T cells may come from the graft donor. The chain employs TRBV12-5 and TRBJ1-1; D unclear. The sample was CD4+ T cells from blood, taken at the 22-month timepoint. The CDR3 protein is CASGYIAMNTEAFF. The CDR3 nucleotides are TGTGCTAGTGGTTATATAGCCATGAACACTGAAGCTTTCTTT.